Listed below are T cell receptor beta chains from one sample, sequenced in a study of cytomegalovirus exposure and HLA in healthy donors. Profiled with immunoSEQ multiplex PCR; TCRdb holds only in-frame clones, not every one. Here the sample spans roughly 120,000 clones, approximately 69% being singletons. Sequencing was performed on PBMCs. These receptors were collected from a woman in her 50s in good health and CMV-seropositive. Both conserved end residues are part of each CDR3. A D gene is named only where the DNA matches it firmly. A clone size is listed for some rows: how often the clone was seen (once, few, many), or a class if it is expanded.

J gene | D gene | clone size | V gene | CDR3 DNA | CDR3 protein
TRBJ1-2 | TRBD1 | few | TRBV5-4 | TGTGCCAGCAGCGCGGGACCCCCTACCGGGACAGGGAATGCTTATGGCTACACCTTC | CASSAGPPTGTGNAYGYTF
TRBJ2-1 | TRBD2 | once | TRBV25-1 | TGTGCCAGCAGTGACGGGAGGGGGGATGAGCAGTTCTTC | CASSDGRGDEQFF
TRBJ1-5 | NA | NA | TRBV7-2 | TGTGCCAGCAGCTTAGGTCGCGGGTTAGAAAGCAATCAGCCCCAGCATTTT | CASSLGRGLESNQPQHF
TRBJ2-2 | NA | NA | TRBV4-3 | TGCGCCAGCAGCGAGGAAAGACCCGGGGAGCTGTTTTTT | CASSEERPGELFF
TRBJ1-2 | NA | NA | TRBV6-5 | TGTGCCAGCACCGAAACCACCGGGAATTATGGCTACACCTTC | CASTETTGNYGYTF
TRBJ2-7 | TRBD1 | NA | TRBV19 | TGTGCCACGTCGGGACAGAATTACGAGCAGTACTTC | CATSGQNYEQYF
TRBJ1-5 | NA | once | TRBV7-2 | TGTGCCAGCAGCTTAGCGGGTCTTACACAGGGAAGTTATCAGCCCCAGCATTTT | CASSLAGLTQGSYQPQHF
TRBJ2-5 | NA | once | TRBV7-8 | TGTGCCAGCAGCCCGATGGAGGGGAGAGAGACCCAGTACTTC | CASSPMEGRETQYF
TRBJ1-2 | NA | once | TRBV11-2 | TGTGCCAGCAGCTCCCGGGGCTATGGCTACACCTTC | CASSSRGYGYTF
TRBJ1-4 | NA | NA | TRBV5-4 | TGTGCCAGCAGCTTGGCCGAAGAGGAAAAACTGTTTTTT | CASSLAEEEKLFF
TRBJ1-5 | NA | NA | TRBV6-6 | TGTGCCAGCAGTCCTCACGGTAGCAATCAGCCCCAGCATTTT | CASSPHGSNQPQHF
TRBJ2-5 | TRBD1 | NA | TRBV6-5 | TGTGCCAGCAGCCTTAGGACAGGTCCAGAGACCCAGTACTTC | CASSLRTGPETQYF
TRBJ1-2 | TRBD1 | NA | TRBV7-9 | TGTGCCAGCAGCTTTTCCGACGGGACAGGGGGCCGGGGCTATGGCTACACCTTC | CASSFSDGTGGRGYGYTF
TRBJ2-6 | TRBD1 | few | TRBV5-1 | TGCGCCAGCAGCCTTGTGGACAGGGCTGGGGCCAACGTCCTGACTTTC | CASSLVDRAGANVLTF
TRBJ1-2 | NA | NA | TRBV19 | TGTGCCAGTAGTATAGGACAGGCCCGATCGGCTAACTATGGCTACACCTTC | CASSIGQARSANYGYTF
TRBJ1-1 | NA | NA | TRBV30 | TGTGCCTGGACCCAACTTTTGGACACTGAAGCTTTCTTT | CAWTQLLDTEAFF
TRBJ1-2 | NA | NA | TRBV6-5 | TGTGCCAGCAGTTACTTGAAAGGGAGCAGCTATGGCTACACCTTC | CASSYLKGSSYGYTF
TRBJ1-3 | NA | NA | TRBV10-2 | TGCGCCAGCAGTGCGGGCAGGGAAGGTTCTGGAAACACCATATATTTT | CASSAGREGSGNTIYF
TRBJ2-7 | NA | NA | TRBV7-6 | TGTGCCAGCAGCTTAGGTGACAGAGCTCAGGAGCAGTACTTC | CASSLGDRAQEQYF
TRBJ1-2 | NA | NA | TRBV19 | TGTGCCAGTAGTCCAGGAAGGGGGTATGGCTACACCTTC | CASSPGRGYGYTF
TRBJ1-2 | NA | once | TRBV19 | TGTGCCACCCAGGACATTATGGACTATGGCTACACCTTC | CATQDIMDYGYTF
TRBJ1-1 | NA | NA | TRBV14 | TGTGCCAGCAGCCAAGATCTTAGGGGGACGACTGAAGCTTTCTTT | CASSQDLRGTTEAFF
TRBJ2-5 | TRBD2 | NA | TRBV11-2 | TGTGCCAGCAGCCTAACTGGAAGACTAGCGGGAGATTTTCGAGAGACCCAGTACTTC | CASSLTGRLAGDFRETQYF
TRBJ1-3 | TRBD1 | NA | TRBV7-8 | TGTGCCAGCAGCTCGGGACAGGGGTTGGGAAACACCATATATTTT | CASSSGQGLGNTIYF
TRBJ2-2 | NA | NA | TRBV7-9 | TGTGCCAGCAGTTTCATCCGTAGCGTATCAATCACCGGGGAGCTGTTTTTT | CASSFIRSVSITGELFF
TRBJ2-1 | NA | NA | TRBV7-2 | TGTGCCAGCAGCTTGGATCCCAGGGGTAATGAGCAGTTCTTC | CASSLDPRGNEQFF
TRBJ1-1 | TRBD1 | NA | TRBV2 | TGTGCCAGCAGGACAGGGGGCAACACTGAAGCTTTCTTT | CASRTGGNTEAFF
TRBJ1-1 | TRBD1 | NA | TRBV4-1 | TGCGCCAGCAGCCAAGTCACGACAGGGGTTGTTGAAGCTTTCTTT | CASSQVTTGVVEAFF
TRBJ2-3 | NA | NA | TRBV6-1 | TGTGCCAGCAGTGAAGCGGCAGGGCCCCGCGGAGATACGCAGTATTTT | CASSEAAGPRGDTQYF
TRBJ1-1 | NA | NA | TRBV20-1 | TGCAGTGCTAGCGGGGAGTCGGCGGCTTTCTTT | CSASGESAAFF
TRBJ2-1 | NA | NA | TRBV14 | TGTGCCAGCAGCCAAGCCCCTAGCGGGACAGGCAGTGAGCAGTTCTTC | CASSQAPSGTGSEQFF
TRBJ2-7 | NA | NA | TRBV7-8 | TGTGCCAGCAGCTTAGACTTCCCCTACGAGCAGTACTTC | CASSLDFPYEQYF
TRBJ1-2 | TRBD1 | few | TRBV28 | TGTGCCAGCAGACGTGGGACAGGGGGCAATGGCTACACCTTC | CASRRGTGGNGYTF
TRBJ2-3 | TRBD2 | NA | TRBV5-8 | TGTGCCAGCAGCTTGTATGGGAGGGACACAGATACGCAGTATTTT | CASSLYGRDTDTQYF
TRBJ1-1 | NA | NA | TRBV30 | TGTGCCTGGAGTCTTAACACTGAAGCTTTCTTT | CAWSLNTEAFF
TRBJ2-7 | NA | NA | TRBV18 | TGTGCCAGCTCACCGGGGGGACAGATCTACGAGCAGTACTTC | CASSPGGQIYEQYF
TRBJ2-2 | TRBD2 | NA | TRBV5-1 | TGCGCCAGCAGCCCACTTGGGACTAGCGGGAGGAACACGAACACCGGGGAGCTGTTTTTT | CASSPLGTSGRNTNTGELFF
TRBJ1-2 | NA | once | TRBV11-2 | TGTGCCAGCAGCCCAGGGGCCGTAACTAACTATGGCTACACCTTC | CASSPGAVTNYGYTF
TRBJ2-7 | NA | few | TRBV5-6 | TGTGCCAGCAGCTTGGCTGGGGAGACCTACGAGCAGTACTTC | CASSLAGETYEQYF
TRBJ1-2 | NA | NA | TRBV28 | TGTGCCAGCAGTTTGGAACAGGGATTCTCTGGCTACACCTTC | CASSLEQGFSGYTF